Each of the 17 T cell receptor beta chains below was sequenced from the same sample in a study of T cell repertoires in cytomegalovirus infection. These receptors lack a known antigen. TCRdb re-called the reads through MiXCR, storing one row per CDR3 protein. The data show about 360,000 distinct CDR3 sequences, about a third seen once. The input for sequencing was cultured PBMCs, taken from culture after CMV antigen stimulation. The receptors derive from a human donor in good health (CMV status not recorded). Some clones in this sample may be carry-over from other donors' samples.

This clonotype occurred a few times. This chain uses TRBV28 with TRBJ1-5; D is ambiguous. Germline V gives CDR1 MDHEN, CDR2 SYDVKM. V was cut by 7 bases and J by 0 bases, with 16 bases left in between. This CDR3 contains 16 residues. The CDR3: CASTIIRVHSNQPQHF. The CDR3 DNA reads as TGTGCCAGCACTATAATCCGGGTCCATAGCAATCAGCCCCAGCATTTT. The whole variable domain, remainder taken from reference TRBV28 and TRBJ1-5, is DVKVTQSSRYLVKRTGEKVFLECVQDMDHENMFWYRQDPGLGLRLIYFSYDVKMKEKGDIPEGYSVSREKKERFSLILESASTNQTSMYLCASTIIRVHSNQPQHFGDGTRLSIL.

J is TRBJ2-1 and V is TRBV10-3; D gene uncertain. V was clipped by 9 bases and J by 2 bases, with 11 bases between them. This CDR3 region has 13 residues. In germline, CDR1 is ENHRY, CDR2 SYGVKD. The CDR3 region is CAIARGTYNEQFF. In DNA form, the CDR3 reads TGTGCCATTGCTCGCGGAACCTACAATGAGCAGTTCTTC.

The V gene is TRBV4-2, the J gene TRBJ2-1; 10 nucleotides line up with TRBD2. This CDR3 contains 16 residues. CDR1 LGHNA and CDR2 YNFKEQ come from the germline V gene. The V segment lost 0 bases and the J segment 9 bases; nucleotides outside the gene matches: 8. The DNA of the CDR3 is TGTGCCAGCAGCCAAGAACCAGCTAGCGGGAGTGTTGAGCAGTTCTTC. Translating it yields CASSQEPASGSVEQFF.

V is TRBV7-2 and J is TRBJ1-5; no clear D gene. The CDR3 loop spans 13 amino acids. V shed 6 bases and J shed 2 bases, with 8 bases lying between them. CDR1 and CDR2 from the germline V gene are SGHTA and FQGNSA. CDR3 region: CASRPRGNQPQHF. CDR3 sequence (DNA): TGTGCCAGCAGACCCCGGGGCAATCAGCCCCAGCATTTT. The full variable domain, completed using reference TRBV7-2 and TRBJ1-5, is GAGVSQSPSNKVTEKGKDVELRCDPISGHTALYWYRQSLGQGLEFLIYFQGNSAPDKSGLPSDRFSAERTGGSVSTLTIQRTQQEDSAVYLCASRPRGNQPQHFGDGTRLSIL.

The V and J genes are TRBV7-4 and TRBJ2-2; D not resolved. Germline lookup yields CDR1 SGHVT and CDR2 SQSDAQ. Deletions cut 3 bases from V and 0 bases from J, with 20 bases between. The CDR3 has 19 residues. The CDR3, as DNA: TGTGCCAGCAGCTTCTCCCCCGGGTCGGCTATAGCGAACACCGGGGAGCTGTTTTTT. The encoded protein is CASSFSPGSAIANTGELFF. The whole variable domain, filled in from reference TRBV7-4 and TRBJ2-2, reads GAGVSQSPRYKVAKRGRDVALRCDSISGHVTLYWYRQTLGQGSEVLTYSQSDAQRDKSGRPSGRFSAERPERSVSTLKIQRTEQGDSAVYLCASSFSPGSAIANTGELFFGEGSRLTVL.

The chain employs TRBV12-3 or TRBV12-4 and TRBJ1-1; the D gene is possibly TRBD1 (5 bases). The CDR3 consists of 18 residues. V lost 6 bases and J lost 4, with 27 bases in between. Here the CDR3 DNA reads TGTGCCAGCAGAGAGATATCTCGAGACGTAGGGGTGGCCACTGAAGCTTTCTTT. Translated: CASREISRDVGVATEAFF.

V is TRBV6-2 or TRBV6-3 and J is TRBJ1-5, with 7 nucleotides matching TRBD1. Germline assignment: CDR1 MNHEY and CDR2 SVGEGT. Unmatched junction bases numbered 17, after V lost 10 bases and J lost 2 bases. CDR3 length equals 17 residues. The CDR3 coding sequence is TGTGCCATCTCACCACCGCTGTTCGGGACAGGCAATCAGCCCCAGCATTTT. It is translated as CAISPPLFGTGNQPQHF.

A few counts support this clonotype. The rearrangement uses TRBV11-2 and TRBJ2-2, with 8 bases fitting TRBD2. The CDR3 is 15 residues long. The V and J ends lost 2 bases and 4 bases, in that order; junction bases with no gene match: 3. Per the germline V gene, CDR1 is SGHAT and CDR2 is FQNNGV. The CDR3 coding sequence is TGTGCCAGCAGCTTATTAGCGGGACCCACCGGGGAGCTGTTTTTT. It codes for CASSLLAGPTGELFF.

The V call is TRBV6-1, the J call TRBJ2-3; D is unresolved. Per the germline V gene, CDR1 is MNHNS and CDR2 is SASEGT. V was cut by 2 bases and J by 2 bases, with 8 bases left in between. This CDR3 is built from 14 residues. The CDR3 bases are TGTGCCAGCAGTGAACCCGGAGACACAGATACGCAGTATTTT. Residues: CASSEPGDTDTQYF.

The rearrangement uses TRBV4-3 and TRBJ1-2; D might be TRBD1 (5 bases). Germline lookup yields CDR1 LGHNA and CDR2 YSLEER. The CDR3 loop spans 15 amino acids. Trimming took off 0 bases at V and 4 bases at J, with 12 bases between the two ends. The CDR3 DNA follows: TGCGCCAGCAGCCAAGATCGGGCCGGGGCCTATGGCTACACCTTC. This encodes CASSQDRAGAYGYTF.

The chain combines TRBV28 with TRBJ2-3, with D perhaps TRBD2 (5 bases). CDR3 size: 15 residues. With 1 base removed from V and 4 bases from J, the gap between germline ends came to 12 bases. Germline V lookup: CDR1 MDHEN, CDR2 SYDVKM. The DNA for the CDR3 is TGTGCCAGCAGTTTATCCCTAGCCGGGGCAGATACGCAGTATTTT. It translates to CASSLSLAGADTQYF.

This clonotype has ten or more counts. The chain joins TRBV7-8 to TRBJ2-5; 7 bases are shared with TRBD1. The junction had 5 bases not matched to a gene; V was cut back by 1 base and J by 3 bases. Germline CDR1 is SGHVS and CDR2 is FQNEAQ. The CDR3 is made up of 15 amino acids. The CDR3 spells CASSLVVGGEETQYF. For the CDR3, the DNA is TGTGCCAGCAGCTTAGTGGTAGGGGGCGAAGAGACCCAGTACTTC.

The chain has TRBV10-3 and TRBJ2-5; 7 bases match TRBD1. The junction had 5 bases not matched to a gene; V was cut back by 5 bases and J by 2 bases. CDR3 length: 14 amino acids. CDR1 is ENHRY, CDR2 SYGVKD, per germline. The CDR3 loop reads CAISRGQPQETQYF. The CDR3 DNA is TGTGCCATCAGTCGGGGACAGCCGCAAGAGACCCAGTACTTC.

This clonotype was observed many times. The chain links TRBV7-2 to TRBJ2-1; the D is unclear. This CDR3 region has 11 residues. V was cut by 3 bases and J by 8 bases, with 5 bases left in between. Germline CDR1 is SGHTA and CDR2 is FQGNSA. CDR3 loop: CASSFTDEQFF. DNA of the CDR3: TGTGCCAGCAGCTTTACCGATGAGCAGTTCTTC.

The V call is TRBV27, the J call TRBJ2-7; 15 positions agree with TRBD2. Trimming removed 6 bases from V and 8 bases from J; junction bases left unmatched: 8. The CDR3 contains 15 residues. Germline loops: CDR1 MNHEY, CDR2 SMNVEV (reference sequence). This chain's CDR3 is CASSPRTSGREQQYF. The CDR3 DNA is TGTGCCAGCAGCCCTAGGACTAGCGGGAGGGAACAGCAGTACTTC.

To note about this clonotype: This may arise from a read error, as a much more abundant clone is one base away. The gene calls are TRBV7-6 and TRBJ2-1, with a weak D call TRBD2 (5 bases). CDR1 is SGHVS and CDR2 is FNYEAQ in the germline V gene. CDR3 length equals 14 residues. CDR3 amino acids: CASSLVASHNDQFF. The CDR3 nucleotides are TGTGCCAGCAGCTTAGTAGCGAGTCACAATGATCAGTTCTTC.

In DNA, the CDR3 is TGTGCCAGCAGCCGACCGGGGATTTGGAACACTGAAGCTTTCTTT. Its translation: CASSRPGIWNTEAFF. The rearrangement links TRBV3-1 to TRBJ1-1; no clear D gene. The V end was cut by 4 bases, the J end by 1 base, with 13 bases between. Germline values: CDR1 LGHDT, CDR2 YNNKEL (reference sequence). The CDR3 covers 15 residues.